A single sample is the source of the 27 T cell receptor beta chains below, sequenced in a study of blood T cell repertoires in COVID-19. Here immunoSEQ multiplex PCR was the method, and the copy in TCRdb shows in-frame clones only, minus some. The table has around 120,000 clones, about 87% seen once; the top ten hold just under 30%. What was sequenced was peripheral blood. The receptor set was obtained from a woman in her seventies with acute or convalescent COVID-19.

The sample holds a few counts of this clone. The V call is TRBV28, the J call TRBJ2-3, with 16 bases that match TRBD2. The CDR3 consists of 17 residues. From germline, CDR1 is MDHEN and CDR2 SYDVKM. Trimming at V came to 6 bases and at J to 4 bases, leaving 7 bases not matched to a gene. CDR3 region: CASSKGGTSGGADTQYF. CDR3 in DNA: TGTGCCAGCAGCAAAGGTGGGACTAGCGGGGGGGCAGATACGCAGTATTTT.

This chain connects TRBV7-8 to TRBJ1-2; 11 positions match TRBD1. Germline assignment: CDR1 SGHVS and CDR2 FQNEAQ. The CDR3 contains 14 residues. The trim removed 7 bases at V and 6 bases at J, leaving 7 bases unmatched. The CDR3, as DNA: TGTGCCAGCATCCGGGACAGGGGGGGGAATGGCTACACCTTC. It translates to CASIRDRGGNGYTF.

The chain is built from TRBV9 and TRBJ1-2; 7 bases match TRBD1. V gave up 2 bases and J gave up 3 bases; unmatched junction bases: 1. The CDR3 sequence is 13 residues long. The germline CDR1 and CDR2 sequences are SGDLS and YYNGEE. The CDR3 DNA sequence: TGTGCCAGCAGCGTTACAGGGGACTATGGCTACACCTTC. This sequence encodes CASSVTGDYGYTF.

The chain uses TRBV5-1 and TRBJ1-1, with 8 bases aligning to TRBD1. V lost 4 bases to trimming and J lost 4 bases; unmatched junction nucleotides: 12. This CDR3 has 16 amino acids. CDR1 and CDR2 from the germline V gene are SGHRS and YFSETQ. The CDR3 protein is CASSRGQGQIGTEAFF. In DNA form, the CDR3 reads TGCGCCAGCAGCAGAGGACAGGGTCAAATAGGCACTGAAGCTTTCTTT.

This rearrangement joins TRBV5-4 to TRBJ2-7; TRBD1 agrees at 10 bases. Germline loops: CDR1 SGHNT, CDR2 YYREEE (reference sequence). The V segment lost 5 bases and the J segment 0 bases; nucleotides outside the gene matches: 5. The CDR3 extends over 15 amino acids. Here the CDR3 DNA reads TGTGCCAGCAGTCGGACAGGGGGTCCCTCCTACGAGCAGTACTTC. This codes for CASSRTGGPSYEQYF.

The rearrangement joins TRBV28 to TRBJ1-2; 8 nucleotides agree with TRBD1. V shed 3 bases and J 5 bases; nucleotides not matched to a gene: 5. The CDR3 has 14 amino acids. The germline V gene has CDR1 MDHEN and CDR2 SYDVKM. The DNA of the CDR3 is TGTGCCAGCAGTTTCAGGGGGCGCGGGTATGGCTACACCTTC. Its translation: CASSFRGRGYGYTF.

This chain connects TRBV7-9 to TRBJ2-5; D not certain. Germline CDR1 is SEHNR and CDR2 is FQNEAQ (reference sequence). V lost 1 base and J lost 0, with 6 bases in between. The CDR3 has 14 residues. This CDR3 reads CASSLDRYQETQYF. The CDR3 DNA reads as TGTGCCAGCAGCTTAGACCGGTACCAAGAGACCCAGTACTTC.

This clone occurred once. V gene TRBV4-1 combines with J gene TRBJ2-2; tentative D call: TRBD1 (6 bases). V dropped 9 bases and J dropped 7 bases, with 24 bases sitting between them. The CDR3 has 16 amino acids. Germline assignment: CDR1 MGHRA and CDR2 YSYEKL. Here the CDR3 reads CASHSGRRGLNGELFF. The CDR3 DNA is TGCGCCAGTCACAGCGGCCGCAGGGGATTAAACGGGGAGCTGTTTTTT.

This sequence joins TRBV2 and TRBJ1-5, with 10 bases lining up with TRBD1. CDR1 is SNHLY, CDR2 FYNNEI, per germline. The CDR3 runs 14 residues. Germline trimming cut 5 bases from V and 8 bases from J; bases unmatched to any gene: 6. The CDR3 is CASSWDRGSEPQHF. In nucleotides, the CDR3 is TGTGCCAGCAGTTGGGACAGGGGAAGTGAGCCCCAGCATTTT.

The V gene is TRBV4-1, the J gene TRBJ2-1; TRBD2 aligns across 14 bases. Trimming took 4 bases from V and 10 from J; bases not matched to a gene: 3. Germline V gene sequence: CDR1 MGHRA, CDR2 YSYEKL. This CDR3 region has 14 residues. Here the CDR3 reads CASSLRTSGGEQFF. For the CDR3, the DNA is TGCGCCAGCAGCCTCAGGACTAGCGGGGGGGAGCAGTTCTTC.

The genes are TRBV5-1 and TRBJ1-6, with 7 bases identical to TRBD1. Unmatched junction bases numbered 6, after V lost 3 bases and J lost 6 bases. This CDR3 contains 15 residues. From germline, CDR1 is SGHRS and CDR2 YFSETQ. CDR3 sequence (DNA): TGCGCCAGCAGCTCGACAGGGTGGGGTAATTCACCCCTCCACTTT. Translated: CASSSTGWGNSPLHF.

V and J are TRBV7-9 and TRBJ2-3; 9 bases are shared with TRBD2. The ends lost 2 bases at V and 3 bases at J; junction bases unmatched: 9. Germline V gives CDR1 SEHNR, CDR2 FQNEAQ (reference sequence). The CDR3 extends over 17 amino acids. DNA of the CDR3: TGTGCCAGCAGCTTATGGGGTAGCGGGGGAACTACAGATACGCAGTATTTT. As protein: CASSLWGSGGTTDTQYF.

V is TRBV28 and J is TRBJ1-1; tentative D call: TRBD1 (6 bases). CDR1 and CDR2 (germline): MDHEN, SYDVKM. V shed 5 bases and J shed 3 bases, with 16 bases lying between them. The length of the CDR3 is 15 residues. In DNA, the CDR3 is TGTGCCAGCAGTCTTCCAGGGGTTATGGACACTGAAGCTTTCTTT. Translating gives CASSLPGVMDTEAFF.

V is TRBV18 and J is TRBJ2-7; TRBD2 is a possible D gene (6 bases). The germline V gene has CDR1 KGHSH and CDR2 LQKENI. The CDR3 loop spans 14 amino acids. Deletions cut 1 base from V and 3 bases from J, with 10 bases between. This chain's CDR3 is CASSPQGGIYEQYF. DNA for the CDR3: TGTGCCAGCTCACCACAGGGCGGGATCTACGAGCAGTACTTC.

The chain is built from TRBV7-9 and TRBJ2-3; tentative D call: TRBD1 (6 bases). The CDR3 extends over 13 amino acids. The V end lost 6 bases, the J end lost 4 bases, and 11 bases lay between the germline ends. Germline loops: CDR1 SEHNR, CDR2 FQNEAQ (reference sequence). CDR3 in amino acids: CASSSSGADTQYF. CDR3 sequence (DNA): TGTGCCAGCAGTTCGTCAGGGGCAGATACGCAGTATTTT.

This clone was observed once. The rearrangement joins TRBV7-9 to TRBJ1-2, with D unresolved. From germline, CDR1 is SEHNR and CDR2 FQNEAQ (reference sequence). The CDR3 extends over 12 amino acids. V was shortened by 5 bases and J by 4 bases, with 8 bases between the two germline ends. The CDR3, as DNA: TGTGCCAGCAGCGCACGGAGCTATGGCTACACCTTC. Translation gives CASSARSYGYTF.

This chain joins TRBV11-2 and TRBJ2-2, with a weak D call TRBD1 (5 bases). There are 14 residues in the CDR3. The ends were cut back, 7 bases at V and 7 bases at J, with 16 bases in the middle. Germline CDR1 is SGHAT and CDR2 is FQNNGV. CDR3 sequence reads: CASTGVRAVGELFF. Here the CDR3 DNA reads TGTGCCAGCACCGGAGTCAGGGCAGTCGGGGAGCTGTTTTTT. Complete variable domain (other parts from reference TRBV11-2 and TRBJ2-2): EAGVAQSPRYKIIEKRQSVAFWCNPISGHATLYWYQQILGQGPKLLIQFQNNGVVDDSQLPKDRFSAERLKGVDSTLKIQPAKLEDSAVYLCASTGVRAVGELFFGEGSRLTVL.

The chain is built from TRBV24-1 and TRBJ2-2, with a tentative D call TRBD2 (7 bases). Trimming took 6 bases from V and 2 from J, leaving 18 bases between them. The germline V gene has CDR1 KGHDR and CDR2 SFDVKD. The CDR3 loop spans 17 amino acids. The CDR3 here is CATSSIGGGPNTGELFF. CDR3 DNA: TGTGCCACCAGTTCTATTGGCGGGGGCCCCAACACCGGGGAGCTGTTTTTT.

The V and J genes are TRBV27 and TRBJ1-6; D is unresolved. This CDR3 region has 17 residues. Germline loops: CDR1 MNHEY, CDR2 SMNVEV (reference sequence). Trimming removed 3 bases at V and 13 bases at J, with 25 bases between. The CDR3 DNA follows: TGTGCCAGCAGTTTGGGGAGGACGAAGGTCCCCTCGGGGCCCCTCCACTTT. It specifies CASSLGRTKVPSGPLHF.

The CDR3 DNA sequence: TGTGCCAGTAATCGAGTGTACCCCACCGGGGAGCTGTTTTTT. This codes for CASNRVYPTGELFF. The rearrangement joins TRBV19 to TRBJ2-2; D unresolved. This CDR3 spans 14 amino acids. The V gene lost 7 bases and the J gene lost 4 bases, with 13 bases spanning the gap. CDR1 and CDR2 from the germline V gene are LNHDA and SQIVND (reference sequence).

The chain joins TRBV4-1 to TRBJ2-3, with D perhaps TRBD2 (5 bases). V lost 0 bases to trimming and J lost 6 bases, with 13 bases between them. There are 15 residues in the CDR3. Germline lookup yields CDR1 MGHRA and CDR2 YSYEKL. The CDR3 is CASSQDLGDTDTQYF. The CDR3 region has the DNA TGCGCCAGCAGCCAAGACCTGGGAGACACGGATACGCAGTATTTT.

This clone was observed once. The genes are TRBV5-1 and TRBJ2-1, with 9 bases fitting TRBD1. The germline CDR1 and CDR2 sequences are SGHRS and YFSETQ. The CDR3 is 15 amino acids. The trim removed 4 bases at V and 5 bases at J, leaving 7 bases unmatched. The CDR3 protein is CASSRETGGNNEQFF. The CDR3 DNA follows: TGCGCCAGCAGCCGCGAGACAGGGGGGAACAATGAGCAGTTCTTC.

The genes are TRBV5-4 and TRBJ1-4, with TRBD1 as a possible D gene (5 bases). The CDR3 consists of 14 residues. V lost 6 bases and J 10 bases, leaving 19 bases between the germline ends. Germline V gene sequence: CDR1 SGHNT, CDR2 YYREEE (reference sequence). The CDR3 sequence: CASTLQGHGGKLFF. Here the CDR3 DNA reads TGTGCCAGCACCCTGCAGGGCCACGGCGGAAAACTGTTTTTT.

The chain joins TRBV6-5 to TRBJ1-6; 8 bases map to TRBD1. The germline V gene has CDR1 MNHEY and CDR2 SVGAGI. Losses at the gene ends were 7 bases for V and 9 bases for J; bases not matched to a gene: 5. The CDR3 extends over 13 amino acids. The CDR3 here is CASNDRGGSPLHF. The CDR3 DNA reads TGTGCCAGCAACGACAGGGGCGGTTCACCCCTCCACTTT.

In DNA form, the CDR3 reads TGCGCCAGCAGCTTGTGGGGACAGGGGATTAATTCACCCCTCCACTTT. Amino acid sequence: CASSLWGQGINSPLHF. V gene TRBV5-1 combines with J gene TRBJ1-6; 10 bases fit TRBD1. The CDR3 is 16 residues long. The V gene end was trimmed by 1 base and the J gene end by 6 bases; junction bases not matched to a gene: 4. CDR1 and CDR2 from the germline V gene are SGHRS and YFSETQ. Complete variable domain (other parts from reference TRBV5-1 and TRBJ1-6): KAGVTQTPRYLIKTRGQQVTLSCSPISGHRSVSWYQQTPGQGLQFLFEYFSETQRNKGNFPGRFSGRQFSNSRSEMNVSTLELGDSALYLCASSLWGQGINSPLHFGNGTRLTVT.

The CDR3 DNA sequence: TGTGCCAGTAGTATTGGGGGCTACTGGGGTCAGCCCCAGCATTTT. This sequence encodes CASSIGGYWGQPQHF. The chain carries TRBV19 and TRBJ1-5, with D possibly TRBD1 on 6 matching bases. V lost 3 bases, J lost 6 bases, and 15 bases lay in between. CDR3 length equals 15 residues. CDR1 is LNHDA and CDR2 is SQIVND in the germline V gene (reference sequence).

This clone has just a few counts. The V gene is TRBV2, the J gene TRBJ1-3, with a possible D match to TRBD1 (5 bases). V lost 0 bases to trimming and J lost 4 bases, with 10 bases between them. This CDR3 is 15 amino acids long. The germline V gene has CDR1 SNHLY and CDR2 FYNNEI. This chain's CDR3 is CASSEAIGVGNTIYF. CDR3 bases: TGTGCCAGCAGTGAAGCGATAGGGGTCGGAAACACCATATATTTT.